The clone carrying this TCR beta chain was observed a single time. The sample belongs to a study of T cell changes during pregnancy in multiple sclerosis. TCRdb's table, derived via immunoSEQ multiplex PCR, lists solely in-frame clones and lacks some. The data show about 93,000 clones, almost 95% seen once. Trimming shortened V by 6 bases and J by 9 bases, and 20 bases separated the two germline ends. The CDR3 covers 14 residues. Looked up from germline, CDR1 is MNHEY and CDR2 is SVGAGI. This chain uses TRBV6-5 with TRBJ1-2; weak D call: TRBD1 (6 bases). The sample was peripheral blood, taken after pregnancy. The TCR originated in a female donor with multiple sclerosis, enrolled in a pregnancy study. CDR3 sequence: CASSLPGVEGSYTF. CDR3 nucleotides: TGTGCCAGCAGCCTCCCAGGGGTTGAGGGGAGCTACACCTTC.